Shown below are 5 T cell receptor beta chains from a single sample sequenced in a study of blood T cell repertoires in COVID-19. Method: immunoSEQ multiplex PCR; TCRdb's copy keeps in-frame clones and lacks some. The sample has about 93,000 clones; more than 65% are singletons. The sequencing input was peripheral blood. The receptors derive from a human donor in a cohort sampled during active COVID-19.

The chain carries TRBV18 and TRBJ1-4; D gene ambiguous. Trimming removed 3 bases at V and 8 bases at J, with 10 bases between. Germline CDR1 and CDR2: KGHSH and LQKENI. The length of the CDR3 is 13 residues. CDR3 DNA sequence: TGTGCCAGCTCACCCCCGTCCCGGGAAAAACTGTTTTTT. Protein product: CASSPPSREKLFF. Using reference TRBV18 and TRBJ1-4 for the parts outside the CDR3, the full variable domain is NAGVMQNPRHLVRRRGQEARLRCSPMKGHSHVYWYRQLPEEGLKFMVYLQKENIIDESGMPKERFSAEFPKEGPSILRIQQVVRGDSAAYFCASSPPSREKLFFGSGTQLSVL.

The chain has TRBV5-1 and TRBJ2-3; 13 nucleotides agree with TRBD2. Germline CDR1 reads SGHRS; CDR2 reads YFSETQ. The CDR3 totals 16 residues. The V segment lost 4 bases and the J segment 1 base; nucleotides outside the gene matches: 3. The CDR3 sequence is CASSRGTSGGTDTQYF. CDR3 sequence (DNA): TGCGCCAGCAGCAGAGGGACTAGCGGGGGCACAGATACGCAGTATTTT.

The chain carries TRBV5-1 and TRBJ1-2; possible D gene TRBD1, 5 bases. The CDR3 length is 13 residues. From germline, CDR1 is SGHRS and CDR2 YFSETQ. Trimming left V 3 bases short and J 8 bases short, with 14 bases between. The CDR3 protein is CASSSGDTNGYTF. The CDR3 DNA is TGCGCCAGCAGCTCGGGGGATACCAACGGCTACACCTTC.

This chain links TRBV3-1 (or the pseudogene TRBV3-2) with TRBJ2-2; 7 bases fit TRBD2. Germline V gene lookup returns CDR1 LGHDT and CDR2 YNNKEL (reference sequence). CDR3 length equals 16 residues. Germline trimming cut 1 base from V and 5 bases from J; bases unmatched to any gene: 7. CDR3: CASSQAGGGRTGELFF. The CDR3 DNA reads TGTGCCAGCAGCCAAGCGGGCGGGGGTCGAACCGGGGAGCTGTTTTTT.

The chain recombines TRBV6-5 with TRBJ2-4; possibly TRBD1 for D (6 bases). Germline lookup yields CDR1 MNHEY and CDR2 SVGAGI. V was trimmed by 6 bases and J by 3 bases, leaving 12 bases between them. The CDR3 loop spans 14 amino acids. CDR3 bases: TGTGCCAGCAGGCCAGGGGTTGGCAAAAACATTCAGTACTTC. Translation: CASRPGVGKNIQYF.